This T cell receptor beta chain was sequenced for a study of blood T cell repertoires in COVID-19. The overall study: Whether acute or convalescent, the COVID-19 samples came from the United States, Italy and Spain.

The V end was cut by 4 bases, the J end by 1 base, with 10 bases between. CDR1 and CDR2 from the germline V gene are SGHRS and YFSETQ. The CDR3 is 14 amino acids. The repertoire was sequenced with immunoSEQ multiplex PCR; TCRdb's copy has only in-frame clones and lacks some. The sample yields over 65,000 clones, roughly 81% seen once. The sequence came from a human donor in a cohort sampled during active COVID-19. Sequencing used peripheral blood. The chain recombines TRBV5-1 with TRBJ2-3, with D possibly matching TRBD2 (5 bases). The CDR3 reads CASSLRGGTDTQYF. CDR3 nucleotides: TGCGCCAGCAGCCTCCGGGGTGGCACAGATACGCAGTATTTT. Complete variable domain (other parts from reference TRBV5-1 and TRBJ2-3): KAGVTQTPRYLIKTRGQQVTLSCSPISGHRSVSWYQQTPGQGLQFLFEYFSETQRNKGNFPGRFSGRQFSNSRSEMNVSTLELGDSALYLCASSLRGGTDTQYFGPGTRLTVL.